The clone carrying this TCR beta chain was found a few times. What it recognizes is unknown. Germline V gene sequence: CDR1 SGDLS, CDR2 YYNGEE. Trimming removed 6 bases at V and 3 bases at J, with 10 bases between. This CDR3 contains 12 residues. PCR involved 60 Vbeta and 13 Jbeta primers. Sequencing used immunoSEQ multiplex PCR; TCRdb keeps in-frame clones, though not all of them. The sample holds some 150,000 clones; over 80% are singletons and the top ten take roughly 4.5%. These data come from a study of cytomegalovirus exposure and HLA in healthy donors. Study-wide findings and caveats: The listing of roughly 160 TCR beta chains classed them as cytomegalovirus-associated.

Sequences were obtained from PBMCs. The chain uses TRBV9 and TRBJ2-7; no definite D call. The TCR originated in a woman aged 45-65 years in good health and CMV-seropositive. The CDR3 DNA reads TGTGCCAGCACGCCGCGGTACTACGAGCAGTACTTC. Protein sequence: CASTPRYYEQYF.